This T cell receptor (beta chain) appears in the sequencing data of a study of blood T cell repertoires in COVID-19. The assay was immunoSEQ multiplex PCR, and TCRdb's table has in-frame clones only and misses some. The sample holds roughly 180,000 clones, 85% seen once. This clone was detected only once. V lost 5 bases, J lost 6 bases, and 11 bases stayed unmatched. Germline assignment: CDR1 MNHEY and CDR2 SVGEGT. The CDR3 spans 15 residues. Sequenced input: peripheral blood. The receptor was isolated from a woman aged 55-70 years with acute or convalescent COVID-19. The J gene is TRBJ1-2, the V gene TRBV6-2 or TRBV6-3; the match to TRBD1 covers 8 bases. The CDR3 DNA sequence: TGTGCCAGCAGTAGAGCCGGGACAGGTATCGATGGCTACACCTTC. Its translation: CASSRAGTGIDGYTF.